What follows is one TCR beta chain and its context. Its recognized antigen is unknown. It has no much larger one-base neighbor in the sample; base qualities were not kept. Trimming at the junction amounts to 3 bases on V and 7 bases on J, and the germline ends lie 9 bases apart. The germline V gene provides CDR1 SGHTA and CDR2 FQGNSA. The CDR3 starts with the cysteine, ends with the phenylalanine, and has 13 residues. The CDR3 DNA has 39 bases and is translated from base 1. To prepare the library, the immunoSEQ multiplex PCR assay was applied. DNA from the cultured, isolated CD4+ T cells was subjected to TCR beta CDR3 sequencing. Under the source paper's analysis protocol: Non-productive TCR sequences were discarded, and reads were trimmed to the CDR3 region, with only CDR3s of 7 or more amino acids retained. The MANAFEST web app was used to identify antigen-specific clonotypes by comparing expansion in peptide wells with expansion in reference cultures. Positive clones required FDR<0.05 expansion versus reference and all other wells, odds ratio above 5, and frequency above 0.1% in two replicate wells. A clonotype was defined as cross-reactive if the clonotype was significantly expanded both in SARS-CoV-2 spike wells and in at least one common cold coronavirus spike condition. CDR3 similarity was assessed by Levenshtein distance with the stringdist R package, and unrooted trees were built with ape in R 3.6.1. TCRdb took over this immuneACCESS table, retaining in-frame rearrangements with V and J assigned. Such tables are incomplete; in checked studies, under half of the missing clones stem from an unresolved V gene, and the remainder is unexplained. D and trimming come from the DNA, and the V and J calls and clone size come from that table. This sample gives over 80,000 clones in total; roughly 80% of them show up just once. The ten largest account for roughly 1.1% of the sample.

This sample is drawn from a study of vaccination effects on CD4 cells after COVID-19 (dated by TCRdb to 2022 to 2024). About the full investigation: Post-vaccine samples across the study were collected a median of 72 days after the second dose, with a range of 14 to 241. Cultures from other donors in the study were sequenced with the Oncomine TCR Beta short-read assay on an Illumina iSeq 100. Altogether, about 10 COVID-19 convalescent patients and a handful of SARS-CoV-2-naive healthy vaccine recipients made up the full study. SARS-CoV-2 spike-specific CD4+ TCR repertoires from before and after mRNA vaccination were compared in COVID-19 convalescent patients and in infection-naive vaccine recipients. General conclusions and limits of the study: Both infection-induced and vaccine-induced clones contracted markedly at late post-vaccination timepoints, which is consistent with waning T cell responses. Limitations of the study were the small number of convalescent patients and the absence of early post-infection timepoints. In healthy vaccine recipients, vaccine-induced clones were almost all SARS-CoV-2 mono-reactive, with only 1 of 255 cross-reactive with common cold coronaviruses.

In the ViraFEST assay, PBMC were stimulated with viral peptide pools, and TCR sequencing was then used to find antigen-specific CD4+ T cell clonotypes based on their expansion. After about 10 days of culture, CD4+ T cells were isolated with the EasySep CD4+ T cell isolation kit. Two doses of either the BNT162b2 or the mRNA-1273 mRNA SARS-CoV-2 vaccine were administered to participants. None of the healthy vaccine recipients had a prior SARS-CoV-2 infection, which was confirmed by nucleocapsid antibody tests that came back negative both before and after vaccination. Approximately 2 million PBMC per well were cultured in IMDM with about 4.6% human AB serum, 9 to 10 IU/ml IL-2 and gentamicin, plus 10 ug/ml peptides. Half of the culture medium was replaced with fresh IL-2-containing medium on days 3 and 7. Unless noted otherwise, every peptide stimulation condition was grown in triplicate wells. Using Ficoll-Paque Plus gradient centrifugation, PBMC were separated from whole blood and then either used fresh or cryopreserved at -140C. The spike proteins of SARS-CoV-2 and of the common cold coronaviruses HCoV-NL63, HCoV-OC43 and HCoV-229E were spanned by overlapping peptide pools. Genomic DNA was extracted from cultured CD4+ T cells with the QIAamp micro DNA kit.

The rearranged chain carries TRBV7-2 and TRBJ2-2; no D gene call is confident. The TCR sequence derives from a human donor who received a COVID-19 vaccine. The input for sequencing was CD4+ T cells from PBMCs cultured with HCoV-OC43 spike peptides, taken after COVID-19 vaccination. The cell subset or site label, read with the paper, signifies: HCoV-OC43 spike overlapping peptide pool stimulation. The CDR3 region has the sequence CASSLPVNGELFF. The nucleotide sequence reads as follows: TGTGCCAGCAGCTTGCCGGTAAACGGGGAGCTGTTTTTT.